This T cell receptor (beta chain) originates from a study of blood T cell repertoires in COVID-19. The CDR3 has 14 amino acids. Between the trimmed V and J ends, which lost 3 bases and 9 bases, there was a span of 18 bases. Germline V lookup: CDR1 DFQATT, CDR2 SNEGSKA (reference sequence). The table came from immunoSEQ multiplex PCR; TCRdb's copy has only in-frame clones and leaves some out. The repertoire holds 65,000 to 70,000 clones, with around 82% as singletons. V and J are TRBV20-1 and TRBJ2-1, with D possibly TRBD2 on 7 matching bases. The TCR was taken from a man older than 75 with active COVID-19. The sequenced sample was peripheral blood. The CDR3 is CSASRAGARGEQFF. CDR3 in DNA: TGCAGTGCTAGTAGGGCGGGGGCGAGGGGTGAGCAGTTCTTC.